The clone carrying this T cell receptor beta chain was detected only a few times. The sample originates from a study of shared clonotypes between healthy human individuals. Germline assignment: CDR1 SGHDN and CDR2 FVKESK. The CDR3 runs to 14 residues. Deletions cut 1 base from V and 4 bases from J, with 10 bases between. TCRdb's copy holds only in-frame clones and misses some; the assay was immunoSEQ multiplex PCR. The sample contains over 75,000 clones, approximately 63% of which appear only once. This clonotype was obtained from a young man in good health. The chain carries TRBV14 and TRBJ1-2, with a weak D call TRBD1 (5 bases). Sequencing was performed on memory CD8+ T cells sorted from blood. Described subset: CD45RO+ cells pooled with CCR7-negative TemRA cells. The chain's CDR3 is CASSQGRDTYGYTF. The CDR3 DNA reads as TGTGCCAGCAGCCAAGGCAGGGATACCTATGGCTACACCTTC.